This T cell receptor beta chain is from a study of T cells after yellow fever vaccination. MiXCR was run by TCRdb on the 5' RACE reads, yielding one entry per CDR3 protein. The sample includes 200,000 to 300,000 distinct CDR3 sequences, approximately 3.8% of them seen just once. This CDR3 has 21 residues. V lost 2 bases and J lost 7, with 38 bases in between. Germline lookup yields CDR1 DFQATT and CDR2 SNEGSKA (reference sequence). This clonotype was counted at least ten times. The receptor was isolated from a man between 18 and 35 years old who received the YFV17D yellow fever vaccine. Source: PBMCs, taken 15 days after the yellow fever booster vaccination. The chain carries TRBV20-1 and TRBJ1-1; tentatively, D is TRBD1 (5 bases). The CDR3 loop reads CSARPVSALPVGRARVIEAFF. CDR3 nucleotide sequence: TGCAGTGCTAGACCGGTCTCCGCACTGCCGGTGGGCCGGGCCAGGGTGATTGAAGCTTTCTTT.